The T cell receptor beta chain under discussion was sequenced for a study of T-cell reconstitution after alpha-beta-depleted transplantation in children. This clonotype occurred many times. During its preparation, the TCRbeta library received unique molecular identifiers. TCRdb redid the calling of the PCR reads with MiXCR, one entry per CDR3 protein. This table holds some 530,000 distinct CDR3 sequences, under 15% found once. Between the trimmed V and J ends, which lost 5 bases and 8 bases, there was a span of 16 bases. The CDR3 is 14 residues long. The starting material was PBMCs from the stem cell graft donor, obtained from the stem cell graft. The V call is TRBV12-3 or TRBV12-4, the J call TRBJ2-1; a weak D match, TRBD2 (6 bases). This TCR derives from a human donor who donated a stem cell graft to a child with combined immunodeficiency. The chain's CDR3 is CASSLSGRLDEQFF. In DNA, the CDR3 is TGTGCCAGCAGTCTAAGCGGGCGCCTCGATGAGCAGTTCTTC.